These T cell receptor beta chains were read from a single sample in a study of blood T cells in healthy people across ages. Using its own MiXCR run on the 5' RACE reads, TCRdb lists one record per CDR3 protein. Here the sample spans 1 million to 1.2 million distinct CDR3 sequences, more than 30% being singletons. What was sequenced was blood. The receptor set was obtained from a man aged 18 to 30 in good health. The CDR3 runs from the conserved cysteine through the conserved F or W.

CDR3: CASSFRITEAFF
J: TRBJ1-1
V: TRBV28

CDR3: CASNEGACSYNEQFF
J: TRBJ2-1
V: TRBV5-1

CDR3: CASSVAVTPKTQFF
J: TRBJ2-1
V: TRBV9

CDR3: CSASRETDTQYF
J: TRBJ2-3
V: TRBV20-1

CDR3: CASTAGGGTYNEQFF
J: TRBJ2-1
V: TRBV5-1

CDR3: CASSIERADTQYF
J: TRBJ2-3
V: TRBV19

CDR3: CSANNGGELFF
J: TRBJ2-2
V: TRBV20-1

CDR3: CASSQKTGSQYF
J: TRBJ2-5
V: TRBV7-2

CDR3: CASSFYGRYTEAFF
J: TRBJ1-1
V: TRBV27

CDR3: CASRKIPGTEAFF
J: TRBJ1-1
V: TRBV28

CDR3: CASSQEGGGGTYNEQFF
J: TRBJ2-1
V: TRBV4-3

CDR3: CASSPHRIDGRVGTQYF
J: -
V: TRBV6-2/TRBV6-3

CDR3: CASSQSLSRQPQHF
J: TRBJ1-5
V: TRBV6-5

CDR3: CASSSGTGRNYGYTF
J: TRBJ1-2
V: TRBV28

CDR3: CASSLEPGQNSPLHF
J: TRBJ1-6
V: TRBV5-1

CDR3: CASSSSGGPDTEAFF
J: TRBJ1-1
V: TRBV7-8

CDR3: CASSSPQGLTDTQYF
J: TRBJ2-3
V: TRBV28

CDR3: CASSATGYSNQPQHF
J: TRBJ1-5
V: TRBV12-3/TRBV12-4

CDR3: CASSQDTGGWNTEAFF
J: TRBJ1-1
V: TRBV3-1

CDR3: CSAREGTYSNQPQHF
J: TRBJ1-5
V: TRBV20-1

CDR3: CSARVPAGAGRTEAFF
J: TRBJ1-1
V: TRBV20-1

CDR3: CASSLNSGASYNEQFF
J: TRBJ2-1
V: TRBV7-3

CDR3: CASSLGQSMNTGELFF
J: TRBJ2-2
V: TRBV11-2

CDR3: CASSRDTYNEQFF
J: TRBJ2-1
V: TRBV14

CDR3: CASSLTTGSSSYEQYF
J: TRBJ2-7
V: TRBV11-2

CDR3: CASSQAYKSSYNEQFF
J: TRBJ2-1
V: TRBV4-2

CDR3: CASSPDRVREKLFF
J: TRBJ1-4
V: TRBV7-2

CDR3: CASSFGAGGASHYGYTF
J: TRBJ1-2
V: TRBV12-3/TRBV12-4

CDR3: CSANGRKALGSDQPQHF
J: TRBJ1-5
V: TRBV20-1

CDR3: CASSQVQTYNSPLHF
J: TRBJ1-6
V: TRBV4-1

CDR3: CAISETRGTGESNQPQHF
J: TRBJ1-5
V: TRBV10-3

CDR3: CASSPQFLDGYTF
J: TRBJ1-2
V: TRBV7-2

CDR3: CASSLFRLASGTGELFF
J: TRBJ2-2
V: TRBV3-1

CDR3: CASSFLATNTGELFF
J: TRBJ2-2
V: TRBV5-1

CDR3: CASSLSQSNEQFF
J: TRBJ2-1
V: TRBV27

CDR3: CASSLDRGLTEAFF
J: TRBJ1-1
V: TRBV7-2

CDR3: CSARDYTENTEAFF
J: TRBJ1-1
V: TRBV20-1

CDR3: CASSQGAGRTGGELFF
J: TRBJ2-2
V: TRBV4-2

CDR3: CASSRGAGTEAFF
J: TRBJ1-1
V: TRBV6-1

CDR3: CASSGTGMVQPQHF
J: TRBJ1-5
V: TRBV6-6

CDR3: CASSRVRYSEQYF
J: TRBJ2-7
V: TRBV7-2

CDR3: CASSLSGPPFNEQYF
J: TRBJ2-5
V: TRBV28

CDR3: CAWIGAGYGYTF
J: TRBJ1-2
V: TRBV30

CDR3: CASNHARDRGNGYTF
J: TRBJ1-2
V: TRBV6-5

CDR3: CASSQPRVQKETQYF
J: TRBJ2-5
V: TRBV7-9

CDR3: CACSLKGVGYEQYF
J: TRBJ2-7
V: TRBV5-6

CDR3: CASSDRYTGELFF
J: TRBJ2-2
V: TRBV25-1

CDR3: CSAPRRALMNTEAFF
J: TRBJ1-1
V: TRBV20-1

CDR3: CASSGSKGFNQPQHF
J: TRBJ1-5
V: TRBV2

CDR3: CASSQRGRDYGYTF
J: TRBJ1-2
V: TRBV12-3/TRBV12-4

CDR3: CASRPTGGLADTQYF
J: TRBJ2-3
V: TRBV12-3/TRBV12-4

CDR3: CSAGQGGAGYTF
J: TRBJ1-2
V: TRBV20-1